This T cell receptor beta chain came from a study of response to subunit inactivated influenza vaccine (dated by TCRdb to the late 2010s). Regarding the research as a whole: The study used deep quantitative T cell receptor repertoire profiling to track responses to a trivalent subunit inactivated influenza vaccine. Beyond this particular receptor, the publication reports: It was suggested by the authors that each seasonal influenza vaccination may recruit only a limited number of new T cells.

With respect to this clonotype: The antigen it recognizes is unknown. No quality values exist for individual bases; no much larger clone is one base distant.

The library was prepared using RT-PCR. Instrument used: Illumina HiSeq 2500. TCRdb took the public reads, trimmed them with fastp at Q25, ran MiXCR for clone calling and kept in-frame beta chains. Every distinct CDR3 protein forms one entry, paired with its most common genes and DNA. The sample records roughly 630,000 distinct CDR3 sequences, 14% of which are singletons. The ten largest clones represent 7.6% of the sample. Its CDR3 holds 14 amino acids, cysteine through phenylalanine. Left in the record is the CDR3 DNA by itself, 42 bases read in frame from the first base. From the germline V gene, CDR1 is SGHDT and CDR2 is YYEEEE. After removal of 3 bases from V and 1 base from J, the junction retains 3 bases not matched to a gene.

Specimen: PBMCs from blood, collected around two weeks before vaccination. This TCR was sampled from a man between 45 and 60 years old who received an inactivated influenza vaccine. Donor details come from another sample of the same person, matched by shared clones. The chain employs TRBV5-6 and TRBJ1-1, and TRBD1 aligns with 7 junction nucleotides. The nucleotide sequence is given as TGTGCCAGCAGCTACCGGGACAGGAACACTGAAGCTTTCTTT. It encodes CASSYRDRNTEAFF.